The 2 T cell receptor beta chains reported below all come from one sample, sequenced in a study of identifying expanded T cells in peripheral blood. Sequenced by immunoSEQ multiplex PCR; TCRdb stores in-frame clones only, minus some. This table has about 100,000 clones, around 88% appearing once. The sample taken for sequencing was blood. The receptors were gathered from a person aged 18 to 75 in good health.

This clone has just one count. The V call is TRBV2, the J call TRBJ1-3, with a weak D call TRBD1 (6 bases). With 4 bases removed from V and 4 bases from J, the gap between germline ends came to 17 bases. Germline-derived CDR1 and CDR2 are SNHLY and FYNNEI. This CDR3 spans 16 amino acids. The CDR3 sequence is CASSASRTGPGNTIYF. In DNA, the CDR3 is TGTGCCAGCAGTGCATCCCGTACAGGGCCAGGAAACACCATATATTTT.

As DNA, the CDR3 is TGCGCCAGCAGCTTGGCAGCTCGGGGGGCGTCTGGCTACACCTTC. As protein: CASSLAARGASGYTF. V usage is TRBV5-1 and J usage is TRBJ1-2, with D possibly TRBD1 on 6 matching bases. V was pared by 0 bases and J by 7 bases, with 16 bases between. CDR1 and CDR2 from the germline V gene are SGHRS and YFSETQ. The CDR3 is made up of 15 amino acids. Combining the CDR3 with reference TRBV5-1 and TRBJ1-2 gives the whole variable domain KAGVTQTPRYLIKTRGQQVTLSCSPISGHRSVSWYQQTPGQGLQFLFEYFSETQRNKGNFPGRFSGRQFSNSRSEMNVSTLELGDSALYLCASSLAARGASGYTFGSGTRLTVV.